This T cell receptor (beta chain) was captured in a study of blood T cell repertoires in COVID-19. Study as a whole: COVID-19 samples from acute and convalescent phases originated in the United States, Italy and Spain. Sources were T cells, B-cell-depleted T cells, or PBMCs; the material itself was cDNA or gDNA.

In the authors' workflow: Cell counts per sample came from amplifying reference gene primers. Here immunoSEQ multiplex PCR was the method, and the copy in TCRdb shows in-frame clones only, minus some. The V and J calls and the clone size are those of that table, but D and trimming were determined from the DNA. The table lists about 150,000 clones, 75% to 85% of them singletons, with 4% to 4.5% in the top ten. The junction had 4 bases not matched to a gene; V was cut back by 4 bases and J by 0 bases. CDR3 length: 15 amino acids. Germline assignment: CDR1 SGHTA and CDR2 FQGNSA. Sample: peripheral blood. The sequence derives from a man aged 60 to 69 with acute or convalescent COVID-19. The rearrangement joins TRBV7-2 to TRBJ2-7, with 9 bases that match TRBD2. DNA for the CDR3: TGTGCCAGCAGCTCACTAGCGGGCAGCTCCTACGAGCAGTACTTC. As protein: CASSSLAGSSYEQYF.